The TCR beta chain under discussion was sequenced for a study of blood T cell repertoires in COVID-19. Study overall: COVID-19 samples, acute and convalescent, were from the United States, Italy and Spain. The cDNA or gDNA used as material had been derived from T cells, B-cell-depleted T cells, or PBMCs.

In the original workflow: Amplified reference gene primers provided the basis for estimating nucleated cell counts. Clones were sequenced by immunoSEQ multiplex PCR, and TCRdb holds only the in-frame ones, with some missing. That table furnishes V, J and clone size, whereas the DNA furnished D and trimming. This table holds 250,000 to 300,000 clones, around 86% found once. CDR3 length: 16 amino acids. Germline V gives CDR1 LNHDA, CDR2 SQIVND (reference sequence). The V end lost 4 bases, the J end lost 5 bases, and 19 bases lay between the germline ends. The sequence was collected from a middle-aged woman who had recovered from COVID-19. The chain carries TRBV19 and TRBJ2-3; D perhaps matches TRBD2 (5 bases). Sample: peripheral blood. The CDR3 sequence: CASSRSVTSLGDTQYF. Written as DNA, the CDR3 is TGTGCCAGTAGTAGGTCCGTCACTAGTCTTGGAGATACGCAGTATTTT. The variable domain in full, completed from reference TRBV19 and TRBJ2-3, reads DGGITQSPKYLFRKEGQNVTLSCEQNLNHDAMYWYRQDPGQGLRLIYYSQIVNDFQKGDIAEGYSVSREKKESFPLTVTSAQKNPTAFYLCASSRSVTSLGDTQYFGPGTRLTVL.